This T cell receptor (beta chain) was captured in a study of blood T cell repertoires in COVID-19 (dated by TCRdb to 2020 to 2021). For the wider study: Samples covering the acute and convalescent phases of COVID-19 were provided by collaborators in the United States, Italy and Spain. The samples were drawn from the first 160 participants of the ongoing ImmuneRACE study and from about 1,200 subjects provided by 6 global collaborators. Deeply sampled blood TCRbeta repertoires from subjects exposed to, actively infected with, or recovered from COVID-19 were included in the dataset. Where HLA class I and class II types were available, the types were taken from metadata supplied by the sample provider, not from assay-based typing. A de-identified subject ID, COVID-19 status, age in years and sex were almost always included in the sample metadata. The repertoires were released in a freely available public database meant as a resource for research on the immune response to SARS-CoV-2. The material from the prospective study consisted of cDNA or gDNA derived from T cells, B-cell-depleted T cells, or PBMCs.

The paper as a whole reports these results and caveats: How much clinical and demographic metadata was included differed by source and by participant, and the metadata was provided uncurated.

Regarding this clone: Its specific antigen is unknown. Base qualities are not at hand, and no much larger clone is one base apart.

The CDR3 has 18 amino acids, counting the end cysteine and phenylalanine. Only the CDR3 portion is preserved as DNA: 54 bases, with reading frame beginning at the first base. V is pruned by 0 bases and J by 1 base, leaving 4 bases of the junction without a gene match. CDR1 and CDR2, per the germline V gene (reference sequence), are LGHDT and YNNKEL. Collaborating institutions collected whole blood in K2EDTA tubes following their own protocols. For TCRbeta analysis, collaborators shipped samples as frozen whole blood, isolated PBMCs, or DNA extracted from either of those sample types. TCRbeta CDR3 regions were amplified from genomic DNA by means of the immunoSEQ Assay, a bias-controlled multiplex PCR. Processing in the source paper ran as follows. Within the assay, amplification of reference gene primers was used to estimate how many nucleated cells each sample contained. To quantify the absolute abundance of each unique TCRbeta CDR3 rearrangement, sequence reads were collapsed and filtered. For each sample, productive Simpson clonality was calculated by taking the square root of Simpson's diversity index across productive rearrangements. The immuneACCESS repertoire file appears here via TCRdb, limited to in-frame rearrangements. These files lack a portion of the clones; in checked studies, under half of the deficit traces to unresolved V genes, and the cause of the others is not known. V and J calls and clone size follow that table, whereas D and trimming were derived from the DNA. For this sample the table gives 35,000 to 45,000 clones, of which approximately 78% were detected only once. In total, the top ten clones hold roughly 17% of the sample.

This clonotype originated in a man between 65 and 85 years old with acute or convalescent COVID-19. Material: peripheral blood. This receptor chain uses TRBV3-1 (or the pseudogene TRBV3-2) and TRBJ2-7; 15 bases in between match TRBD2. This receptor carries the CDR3 CASSQDGLAGGISYEQYF. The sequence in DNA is TGTGCCAGCAGCCAAGATGGACTAGCGGGAGGGATTTCCTACGAGCAGTACTTC.